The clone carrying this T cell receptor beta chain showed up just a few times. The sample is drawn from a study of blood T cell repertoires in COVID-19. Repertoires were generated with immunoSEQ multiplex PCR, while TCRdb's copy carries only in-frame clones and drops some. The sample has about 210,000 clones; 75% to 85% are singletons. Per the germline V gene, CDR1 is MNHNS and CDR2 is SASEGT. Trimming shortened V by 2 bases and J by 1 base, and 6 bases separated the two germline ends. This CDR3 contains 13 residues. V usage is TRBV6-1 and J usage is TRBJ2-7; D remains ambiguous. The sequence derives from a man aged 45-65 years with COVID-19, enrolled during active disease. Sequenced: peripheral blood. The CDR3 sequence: CASSEQQSYEQYF. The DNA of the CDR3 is TGTGCCAGCAGTGAACAACAGTCCTACGAGCAGTACTTC.